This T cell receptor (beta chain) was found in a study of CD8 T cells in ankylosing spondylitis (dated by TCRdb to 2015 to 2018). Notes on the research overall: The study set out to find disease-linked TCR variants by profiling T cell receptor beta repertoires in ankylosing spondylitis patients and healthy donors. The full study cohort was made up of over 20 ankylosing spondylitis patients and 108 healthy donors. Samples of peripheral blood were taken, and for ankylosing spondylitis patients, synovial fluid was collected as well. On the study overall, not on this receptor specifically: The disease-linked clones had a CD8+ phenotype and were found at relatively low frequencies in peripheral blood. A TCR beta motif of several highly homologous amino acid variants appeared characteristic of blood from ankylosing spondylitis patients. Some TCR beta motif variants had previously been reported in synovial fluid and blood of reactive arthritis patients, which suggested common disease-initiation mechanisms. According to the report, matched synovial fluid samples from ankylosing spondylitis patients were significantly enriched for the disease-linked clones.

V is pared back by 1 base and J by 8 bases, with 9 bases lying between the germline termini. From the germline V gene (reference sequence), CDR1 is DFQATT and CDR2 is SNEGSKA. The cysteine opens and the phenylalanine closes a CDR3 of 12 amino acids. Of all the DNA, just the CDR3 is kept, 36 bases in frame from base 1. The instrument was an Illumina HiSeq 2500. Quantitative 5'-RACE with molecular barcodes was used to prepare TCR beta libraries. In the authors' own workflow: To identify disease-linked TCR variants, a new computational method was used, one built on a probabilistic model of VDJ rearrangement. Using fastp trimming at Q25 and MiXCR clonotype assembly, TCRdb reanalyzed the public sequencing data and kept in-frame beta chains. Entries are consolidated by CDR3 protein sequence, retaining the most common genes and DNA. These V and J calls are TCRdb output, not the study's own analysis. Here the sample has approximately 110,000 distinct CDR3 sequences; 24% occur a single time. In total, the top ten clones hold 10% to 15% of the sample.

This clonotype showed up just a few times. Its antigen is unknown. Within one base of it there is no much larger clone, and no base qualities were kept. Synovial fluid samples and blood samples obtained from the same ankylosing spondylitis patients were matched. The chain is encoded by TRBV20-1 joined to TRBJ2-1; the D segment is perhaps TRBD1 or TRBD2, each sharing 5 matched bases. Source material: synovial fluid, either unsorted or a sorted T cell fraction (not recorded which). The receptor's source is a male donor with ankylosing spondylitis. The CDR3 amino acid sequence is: CSARGGTDEQFF. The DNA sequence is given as TGCAGTGCTAGAGGGGGGACGGATGAGCAGTTCTTC.